The present T cell receptor (beta chain) was sequenced within a study of T cells in Graves' hyperthyroidism and ophthalmopathy. Findings and limits, study-wide: Onset of ophthalmopathy came a median roughly 6.5 months after the model predicted it.

CDR1 and CDR2 from the germline V gene are SGHVS and FNYEAQ. The V gene lost 4 bases and the J gene lost 8 bases, with 14 bases spanning the gap. This CDR3 region has 14 residues. On this clonotype itself: Its antigen is unknown.

The PBMCs studied were ones that came from about 10 ml fresh peripheral blood. There were TCR beta CDR3 regions amplified from RNA transcripts. TCR CDR3 underwent first-round RT-PCR with the HTBI primer set. TCRdb reprocessed the multiplex PCR reads via MiXCR and lists one record per CDR3 protein. The sample yields about 350,000 distinct CDR3 sequences, approximately 14% seen once. The clonotype comes from a woman aged 25 to 39 with Graves' hyperthyroidism. This chain uses TRBV7-6 with TRBJ1-4; possibly TRBD1 for D (6 bases). Material: blood. The CDR3 is CASSSQGQGEKLFF. In nucleotides, the CDR3 is TGTGCCAGCAGCTCCCAGGGGCAAGGGGAAAAACTGTTTTTT.